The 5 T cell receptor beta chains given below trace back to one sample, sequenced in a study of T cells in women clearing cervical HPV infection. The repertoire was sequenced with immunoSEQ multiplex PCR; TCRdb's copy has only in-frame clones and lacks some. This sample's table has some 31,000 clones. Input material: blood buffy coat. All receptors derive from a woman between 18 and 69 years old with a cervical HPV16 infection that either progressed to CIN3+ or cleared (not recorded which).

The CDR3 sequence: CASSQDFRTPADTQYF. Partial CDR3 DNA: TGTGCCAGCAGCCAAGACTTCCGGACTCCCGCTGATACG. The V and J genes are TRBV3-1 (or the pseudogene TRBV3-2) and TRBJ2-3, with D tentatively TRBD2 (5 bases). The CDR3 end falls 3 residues outside the read, so it is completed with the germline J gene. Germline-derived CDR1 and CDR2 are LGHDT and YNNKEL (reference sequence). V dropped 0 bases and J dropped 6 bases, with 16 bases sitting between them. The length of the CDR3 is 16 residues.

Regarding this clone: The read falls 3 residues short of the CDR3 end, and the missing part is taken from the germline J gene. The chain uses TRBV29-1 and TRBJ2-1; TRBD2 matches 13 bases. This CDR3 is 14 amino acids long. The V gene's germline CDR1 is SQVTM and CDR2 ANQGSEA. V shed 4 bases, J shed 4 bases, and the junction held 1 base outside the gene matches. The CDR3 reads CSVGLAGGYNEQFF. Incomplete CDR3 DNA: TGCAGCGTTGGACTAGCGGGAGGTTACAATGAG.

CDR3 loop: CASSLRDRDSYEQYF. CDR3 bases read: TGTGCCAGCAGCTTGCGAGACAGGGACTCCTACGAG. This chain uses TRBV5-4 with TRBJ2-7, with TRBD1 matching 7 bases. The missing CDR3 end, 3 residues past where the read stops, is filled in from the germline J gene. J lost 0 bases, V lost 1 base, and 4 bases had no gene match. Germline V lookup: CDR1 SGHNT, CDR2 YYREEE (reference sequence). This CDR3 has 15 residues.

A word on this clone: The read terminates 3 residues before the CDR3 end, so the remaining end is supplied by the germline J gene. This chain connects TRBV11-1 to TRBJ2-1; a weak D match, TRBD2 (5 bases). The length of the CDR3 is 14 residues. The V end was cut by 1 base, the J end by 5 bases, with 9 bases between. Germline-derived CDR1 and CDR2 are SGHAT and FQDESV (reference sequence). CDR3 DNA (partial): TGTGCCAGCAGCTTAGGCTGGCGGGACAATGAG. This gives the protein CASSLGWRDNE. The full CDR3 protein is CASSLGWRDNEQFF.

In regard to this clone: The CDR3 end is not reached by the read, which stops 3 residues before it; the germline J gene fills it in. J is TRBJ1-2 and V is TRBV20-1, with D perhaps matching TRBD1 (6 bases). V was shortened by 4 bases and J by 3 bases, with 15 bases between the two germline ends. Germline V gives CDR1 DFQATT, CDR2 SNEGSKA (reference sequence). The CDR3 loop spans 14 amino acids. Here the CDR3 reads CSATTLRGYYGYTF. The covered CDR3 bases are TGCAGTGCTACCACCCTCAGGGGCTACTATGGC.